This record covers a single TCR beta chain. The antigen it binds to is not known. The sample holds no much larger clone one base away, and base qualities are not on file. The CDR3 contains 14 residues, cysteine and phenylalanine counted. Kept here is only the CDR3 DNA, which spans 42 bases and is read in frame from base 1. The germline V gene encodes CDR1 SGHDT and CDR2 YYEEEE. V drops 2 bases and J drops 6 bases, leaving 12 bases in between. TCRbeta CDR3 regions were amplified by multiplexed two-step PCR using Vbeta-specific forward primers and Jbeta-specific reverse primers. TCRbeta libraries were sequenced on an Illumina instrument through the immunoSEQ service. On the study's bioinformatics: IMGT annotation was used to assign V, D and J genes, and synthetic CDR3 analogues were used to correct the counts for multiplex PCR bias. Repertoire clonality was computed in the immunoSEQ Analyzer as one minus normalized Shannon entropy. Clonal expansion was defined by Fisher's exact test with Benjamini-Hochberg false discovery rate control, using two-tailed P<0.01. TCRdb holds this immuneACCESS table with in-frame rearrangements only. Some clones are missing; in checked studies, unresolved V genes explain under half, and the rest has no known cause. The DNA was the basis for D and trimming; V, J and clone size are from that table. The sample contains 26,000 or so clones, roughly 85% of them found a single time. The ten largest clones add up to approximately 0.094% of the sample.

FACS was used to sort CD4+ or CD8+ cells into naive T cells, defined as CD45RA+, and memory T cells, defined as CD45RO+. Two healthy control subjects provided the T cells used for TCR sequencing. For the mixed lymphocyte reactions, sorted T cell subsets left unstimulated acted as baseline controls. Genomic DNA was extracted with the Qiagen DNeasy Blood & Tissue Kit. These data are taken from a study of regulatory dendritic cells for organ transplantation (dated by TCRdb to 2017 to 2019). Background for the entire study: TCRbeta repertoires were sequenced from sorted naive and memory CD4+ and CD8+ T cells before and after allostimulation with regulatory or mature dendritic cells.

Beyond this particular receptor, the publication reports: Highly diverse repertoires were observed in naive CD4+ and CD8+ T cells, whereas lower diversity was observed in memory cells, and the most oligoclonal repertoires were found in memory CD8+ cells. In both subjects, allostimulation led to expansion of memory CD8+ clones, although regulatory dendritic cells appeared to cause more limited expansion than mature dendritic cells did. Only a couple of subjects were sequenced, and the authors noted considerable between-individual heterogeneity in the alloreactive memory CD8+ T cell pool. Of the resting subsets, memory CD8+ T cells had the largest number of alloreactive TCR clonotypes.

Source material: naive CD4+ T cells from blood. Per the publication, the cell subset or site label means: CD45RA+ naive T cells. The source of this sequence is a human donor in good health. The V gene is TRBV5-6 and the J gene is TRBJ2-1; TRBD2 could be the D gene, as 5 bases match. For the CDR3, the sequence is CASSLGGRFNEQFF. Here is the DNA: TGTGCCAGCAGCTTAGGAGGCCGATTCAATGAGCAGTTCTTC.